This passage covers 16 T cell receptor beta chains from one sample sequenced in a study of cytomegalovirus exposure and HLA in healthy donors. PCR involved 60 Vbeta and 13 Jbeta primers. Assay used: immunoSEQ multiplex PCR; TCRdb lists only in-frame clones, some missing. The sample contains under 200,000 clones, about 80% of which appear only once. The specimen sequenced was PBMCs. The receptors were gathered from a young man in good health and CMV-seronegative.

The chain recombines TRBV6-5 with TRBJ1-5; D perhaps matches TRBD1 (6 bases). V lost 6 bases and J lost 4, with 16 bases in between. Looked up from germline, CDR1 is MNHEY and CDR2 is SVGAGI. This CDR3 region has 15 residues. In DNA form, the CDR3 reads TGTGCCAGCAGGTCAACAGGGCTACTTAATCAGCCCCAGCATTTT. It specifies CASRSTGLLNQPQHF.

The genes are TRBV10-3 and TRBJ2-7; D is possibly TRBD1 (6 bases). The CDR3 loop spans 15 amino acids. The V gene lost 2 bases and the J gene lost 3 bases, with 14 bases spanning the gap. Germline loops: CDR1 ENHRY, CDR2 SYGVKD. The CDR3 bases are TGTGCCATCAGTGAGCGTGGGGGCCACTACTACGAGCAGTACTTC. The encoded protein is CAISERGGHYYEQYF.

V usage is TRBV5-1 and J usage is TRBJ2-7; D is possibly TRBD1 (6 bases). Germline CDR1 reads SGHRS; CDR2 reads YFSETQ. The CDR3 contains 16 residues. Trimming took off 0 bases at V and 0 bases at J, with 13 bases between the two ends. The CDR3 DNA follows: TGCGCCAGCAGCTTGGGCGGACAGTTTAGCTCCTACGAGCAGTACTTC. Protein sequence: CASSLGGQFSSYEQYF.

V usage is TRBV21-1 and J usage is TRBJ1-2; the DNA was not compared with TRBD1, the D call given in the table. TRBV21-1 corresponds to a pseudogene. The CDR3 spans 16 residues. The CDR3 protein is CASSRMGISPAHGYTF. CDR3 DNA sequence: TGTGCCAGCAGCAGGATGGGCATTTCCCCAGCCCATGGCTACACCTTC.

The rearrangement uses TRBV28 and TRBJ2-7; D gene ambiguous. Germline loops: CDR1 MDHEN, CDR2 SYDVKM. Trimming pared 5 bases from V and 7 bases from J, leaving 12 bases between. The CDR3 spans 12 residues. CDR3 residues: CASSPVPREQYF. Here the CDR3 DNA reads TGTGCCAGCAGTCCCGTACCCAGGGAGCAGTACTTC.

The chain carries TRBV6-1 and TRBJ1-5, with D tentatively TRBD1 (6 bases). V was trimmed by 3 bases and J by 3 bases, leaving 9 bases between them. The CDR3 has 14 amino acids. The germline V gene encodes CDR1 MNHNS and CDR2 SASEGT. The CDR3 nucleotides read TGTGCCAGCAGTGAGACAGGTTACAATCAGCCCCAGCATTTT. Its translation: CASSETGYNQPQHF.

J is TRBJ1-5 and V is TRBV28; maybe TRBD1 (6 bases). V dropped 5 bases and J dropped 3 bases, with 17 bases sitting between them. CDR3 length: 16 residues. Germline CDR1 MDHEN, CDR2 SYDVKM. The CDR3 sequence is CASSPHRVGFNQPQHF. The CDR3 DNA reads as TGTGCCAGCAGTCCCCACAGGGTCGGATTCAATCAGCCCCAGCATTTT.

This clone was counted once. The chain uses TRBV2 and TRBJ2-1, with unresolved D. Germline V gene lookup returns CDR1 SNHLY and CDR2 FYNNEI. Trimming stripped 6 bases from V and 10 bases from J, with 7 bases between. The CDR3 sequence is 10 residues long. The CDR3 DNA reads TGTGCCAGCAGAGTAGTAGAGCAGTTCTTC. Translated, it gives CASRVVEQFF.

This clone was counted between two and nine times. The chain recombines TRBV23-1 with TRBJ1-3; maybe TRBD1 (6 bases). TRBV23-1 is annotated as an ORF whose role is uncertain. V shed 3 bases and J shed 0 bases, with 12 bases lying between them. CDR3 length: 16 residues. Written as DNA, the CDR3 is TGCGCCAGCAGTCATAAACAGGGCTACTCTGGAAACACCATATATTTT. This gives the protein CASSHKQGYSGNTIYF.

The gene calls are TRBV28 and TRBJ1-2; D is perhaps TRBD1 (5 bases). The CDR3 extends over 15 amino acids. V lost 10 bases and J 8 bases, leaving 26 bases between the germline ends. The germline CDR1 and CDR2 sequences are MDHEN and SYDVKM. CDR3 residues: CATALPQGVPFGYTF. Here the CDR3 DNA reads TGTGCCACAGCCCTCCCTCAGGGCGTGCCGTTCGGCTACACCTTC.

The chain has TRBV30 and TRBJ1-4, with 8 bases fitting TRBD1. The CDR3 runs to 12 residues. V dropped 4 bases and J dropped 13; count of bases not matched to a gene: 8. CDR1 is GTSNPN and CDR2 is SVGIG in the germline V gene (reference sequence). The CDR3: CAWISGGGLLFF. The CDR3 DNA is TGTGCCTGGATTTCAGGGGGCGGATTACTGTTTTTT.

The chain has TRBV6-6 and TRBJ2-2; 8 positions match TRBD1. This CDR3 has 16 residues. The germline gives CDR1 MNHNY, CDR2 SVGAGI (reference sequence). V lost 1 base, J lost 4 bases, and 5 bases stayed unmatched. CDR3 nucleotide sequence: TGTGCCAGCAGTTACTTTGCCAGGGGGCCCACCGGGGAGCTGTTTTTT. Translated: CASSYFARGPTGELFF.

The gene calls are TRBV7-2 and TRBJ1-3; D is undetermined. This CDR3 comprises 13 residues. V gave up 5 bases and J gave up 5 bases, with 10 bases separating them. Germline CDR1 SGHTA, CDR2 FQGNSA. The chain's CDR3 is CASSQGRRNTIYF. CDR3 nucleotide sequence: TGTGCCAGCAGCCAAGGGAGGCGAAACACCATATATTTT.

The gene calls are TRBV6-5 and TRBJ1-5; TRBD1 matches at 7 bases. From germline, CDR1 is MNHEY and CDR2 SVGAGI. Germline trimming cut 4 bases from V and 9 bases from J; bases unmatched to any gene: 12. The CDR3 extends over 15 amino acids. The CDR3 spells CASSSSEGAILPQHF. The CDR3 region has the DNA TGTGCCAGCAGTTCATCGGAGGGGGCAATTCTGCCCCAGCATTTT.

This clone was found once. The chain couples TRBV4-1 to TRBJ2-3; TRBD2 matches 9 bases. Germline-derived CDR1 and CDR2 are MGHRA and YSYEKL. Unmatched junction bases numbered 5, after V lost 1 base and J lost 0 bases. There are 17 residues in the CDR3. The CDR3 loop reads CASSQVSSGDSTDTQYF. CDR3 nucleotide sequence: TGCGCCAGCAGCCAAGTTTCTAGCGGGGACAGCACAGATACGCAGTATTTT.

This sequence joins TRBV28 and TRBJ1-4; 9 bases fit TRBD1. The CDR3 runs 15 residues. From germline, CDR1 is MDHEN and CDR2 SYDVKM. Trimming cost V 1 base and J 5 bases; bases outside gene matches: 2. CDR3 DNA sequence: TGTGCCAGCAGTTTATACGACAGGGGGAATGAAAAACTGTTTTTT. Its protein is CASSLYDRGNEKLFF.